The T cell receptor (beta chain) under discussion was sequenced for a study of T-cell memory formation after mild COVID-19. Study-level points and caveats: CD4/CD8 balance held among clones contracting day 15 to 85, and later expanders leaned CD4+.

Germline V lookup: CDR1 SGHVS, CDR2 FQNEAQ. The V gene end was trimmed by 5 bases and the J gene end by 0 bases; junction bases not matched to a gene: 8. The CDR3 length is 16 residues. This clonotype was picked up a small number of times. Its target is not known. TCRdb passed the 5' RACE reads through MiXCR, listing each CDR3 protein once. The table lists roughly 310,000 distinct CDR3 sequences, about 15% of them singletons, with about a fifth in the top ten. This sequence joins TRBV7-8 and TRBJ2-7; TRBD1 agrees at 9 bases. This clonotype was obtained from a man younger than 35 who had mild COVID-19 (a few samples of this study predate the infection). Cell type and time point are not known. The sequenced sample was PBMCs or a T cell subset sorted from them (not recorded which). This CDR3 is CASSTWTGDGSYEQYV. DNA of the CDR3: TGTGCCAGCAGCACTTGGACAGGGGACGGCTCCTACGAGCAGTACGTC.